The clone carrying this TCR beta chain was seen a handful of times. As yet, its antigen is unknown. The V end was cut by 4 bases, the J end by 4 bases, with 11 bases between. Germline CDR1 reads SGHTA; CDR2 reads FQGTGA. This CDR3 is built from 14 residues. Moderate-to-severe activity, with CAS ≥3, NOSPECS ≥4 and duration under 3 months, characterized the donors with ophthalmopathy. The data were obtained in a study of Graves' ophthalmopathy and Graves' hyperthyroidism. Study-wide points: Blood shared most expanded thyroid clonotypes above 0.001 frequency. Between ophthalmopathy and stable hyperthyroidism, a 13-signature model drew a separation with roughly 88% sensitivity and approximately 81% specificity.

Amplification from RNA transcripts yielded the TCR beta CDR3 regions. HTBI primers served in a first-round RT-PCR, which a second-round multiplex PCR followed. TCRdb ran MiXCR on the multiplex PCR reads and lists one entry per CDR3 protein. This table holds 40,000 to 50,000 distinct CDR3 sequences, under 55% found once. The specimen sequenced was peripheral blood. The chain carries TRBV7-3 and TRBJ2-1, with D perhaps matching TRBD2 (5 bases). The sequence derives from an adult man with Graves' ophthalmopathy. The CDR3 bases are TGTGCCAGCAGCTCCGATGAGGGTTACAATGAGCAGTTCTTC. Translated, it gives CASSSDEGYNEQFF.